This T cell receptor (beta chain) comes out of a study of T-cell memory formation after mild COVID-19. General study findings and limits: Contracting CD4+ clones sat mainly in CM and EM; CD8+ in EMRA.

With respect to this clonotype: Its antigen is unknown.

MiXCR was run by TCRdb on the 5' RACE reads, yielding one entry per CDR3 protein. The sample yields hundreds of thousands of distinct CDR3 sequences, roughly 20% seen once. V lost 3 bases and J lost 2, with 15 bases in between. This CDR3 region has 16 residues. Per germline, CDR1 MGHDK and CDR2 SYGVNS. Material for sequencing was PBMCs or a T cell subset sorted from them (not recorded which). This sequence originates from an adult woman who had mild COVID-19 (a few samples of this study predate the infection). Cell type and time point are not known. The chain uses TRBV25-1 and TRBJ2-3; D ambiguous. The CDR3 DNA reads TGTGCCAGCAGTGATCCAGCCCCGCCAATCACAGATACGCAGTATTTT. Its protein is CASSDPAPPITDTQYF.